This TCR beta chain emerged from a study of breast tumors, draining lymph nodes, adjacent tissues. TCRdb redid the calling of the multiplex PCR reads with MiXCR, one entry per CDR3 protein. The sample carries some 170,000 distinct CDR3 sequences, 33% recorded once. Breast cancer patients provided tissue from their axillary draining lymph nodes. The CDR3 sequence is 14 residues long. The V gene's germline CDR1 is LNHDA and CDR2 SQIVND (reference sequence). The junction had 8 bases not matched to a gene; V was cut back by 5 bases and J by 4 bases. This clonotype showed up many times. This chain connects TRBV19 to TRBJ2-7, with TRBD2 matching 7 bases. This clonotype was obtained from a female donor with breast cancer. Some clones in this sample may be carry-over from other donors' samples. Source material: axillary lymph node tissue. DNA for the CDR3: TGTGCCAGTAGTCCCCGGGCTAGCGGATACGAGCAGTACTTC. It encodes CASSPRASGYEQYF.